A selection of T cell receptor beta chains follows, all from one sample in a study of CD4 T cells in relation to SARS-CoV-2 and coronaviruses. Libraries were prepared by immunoSEQ multiplex PCR; TCRdb keeps only in-frame clonotypes and omits some of them. The data contain 20,000 to 30,000 clones, around 78% of them singletons. Their antigens are not known. What was sequenced was CD4+ T cells from PBMCs, cultured in vitro. The receptors come from a human donor in good health. CDR3s include the opening cysteine and the closing phenylalanine or tryptophan. Fields, in order: D gene, clone size, CDR3 length, J gene, V gene, CDR3 DNA, CDR3 protein. D genes are given only for firm matches. The size of a clone is reported for some rows only, either as once, few or many, or as a class for expanded clones.

TRBD2	once	16	TRBJ2-7	TRBV11-2	TGTGCCAGCAGCTTAGGGGGGGGGACCACCTCCTACGAGCAGTACTTC	CASSLGGGTTSYEQYF
.	.	13	TRBJ2-1	TRBV2	TGTGCCAGCAGGGAGAGCTCCTACAATGAGCAGTTCTTC	CASRESSYNEQFF
.	.	17	TRBJ2-1	TRBV7-9	TGTGCCAGCAGCTTAGACGGTGGGGCCTACTTTGGGGATGAGCAGTTCTTC	CASSLDGGAYFGDEQFF
.	.	15	TRBJ2-3	TRBV4-2	TGTGCCAGCAGCCAAGATCTTGGCGCGGCAGATACGCAGTATTTT	CASSQDLGAADTQYF
TRBD1	once	15	TRBJ2-4	TRBV14	TGTGCCAGCAGCCAAGTGGGACAGGGGGCCGACATTCAGTACTTC	CASSQVGQGADIQYF
.	.	13	TRBJ1-1	TRBV27	TGTGCCAGCAGTTTTATGGCCTACACTGAAGCTTTCTTT	CASSFMAYTEAFF
TRBD2	.	17	TRBJ2-3	TRBV5-1	TGCGCCAGCAGCTTGCAACTAGCGGGAGGATCGGCAGATACGCAGTATTTT	CASSLQLAGGSADTQYF
TRBD1	few	14	TRBJ2-1	TRBV6-5	TGTGCCAGCAGCCGGGACAGGGCGGTCGATGAGCAGTTCTTC	CASSRDRAVDEQFF
TRBD1	few	15	TRBJ1-6	TRBV6-5	TGTGCCAGCAGTTACTTTGGGACAGGGGATTCACCCCTCCACTTT	CASSYFGTGDSPLHF
TRBD2	few	19	TRBJ2-1	TRBV3-1/TRBV3-2	TGTGCCAGCAGCCAAAGCTCGACCGGGACTAGCGGGAGGGAAAATGAGCAGTTCTTC	CASSQSSTGTSGRENEQFF
TRBD2	.	17	TRBJ2-1	TRBV9	TGTGCCAGCAGCTCCGAGACTAGCGGGAGGGGGTACAATGAGCAGTTCTTC	CASSSETSGRGYNEQFF
TRBD2	once	13	TRBJ2-3	TRBV20-1	TGCAGTGCTAGTGGCCCAGGCGGGAGCACGCAGTATTTT	CSASGPGGSTQYF
.	.	17	TRBJ1-5	TRBV19	TGTGCCAGTAGCAACCAAGCACAGAGCCGGGGTTACCAGCCCCAGCATTTT	CASSNQAQSRGYQPQHF
TRBD2	.	15	TRBJ2-1	TRBV9	TGTGCCAGCAGCCGCTCGGGAGGGCCGGGGGATGAGCAGTTCTTC	CASSRSGGPGDEQFF
TRBD1	.	15	TRBJ2-7	TRBV27	TGTGCCAGCTGTTCGACCGGGACAGTGACCTACGAGCAGTACTTC	CASCSTGTVTYEQYF
.	.	14	TRBJ2-5	TRBV27	TGTGCCAGCAGTTCCTCGACTGGTATCCAGGCCAGTCACTTC	CASSSSTGIQASHF
TRBD2	.	14	TRBJ2-3	TRBV2	TGTGCCAGCATACCGGGACTAGCGGGAGTTACGCAGTATTTT	CASIPGLAGVTQYF
.	.	15	TRBJ1-6	TRBV2	TGTGCCAGCAGCCATGGGGCAGGGTCGCAGTCACCCCTCCACTTT	CASSHGAGSQSPLHF
.	.	13	TRBJ2-2	TRBV5-5	TGTGCCAGCAGCCCGCCCTCCACCGGGGAGCTGTTTTTT	CASSPPSTGELFF
.	.	15	TRBJ1-2	TRBV11-1	TGTGCCAGCAGCACCGACTCAGGGTGGGGAAATGGCTACACCTTC	CASSTDSGWGNGYTF
.	.	12	TRBJ2-3	TRBV14	TGTGCCAGCAGCCCTTTCACAGATACGCAGTATTTT	CASSPFTDTQYF
TRBD2	.	13	TRBJ2-1	TRBV6-4	TGTGCCAGCAGTGATCTAGCGGGACGAGAGCAGTTCTTC	CASSDLAGREQFF
.	.	17	TRBJ1-2	TRBV27	TGTGCCAGCAGCCGCGTCGCCCTGGGACAAGGAAGGGATGGCTACACCTTC	CASSRVALGQGRDGYTF
.	.	14	TRBJ2-7	TRBV28	TGTGCCAGCAGTCATCGGGCAGGCTACTACGAGCAGTACTTC	CASSHRAGYYEQYF
TRBD1	.	15	TRBJ2-1	TRBV9	TGTGCCAGCAGCGTCTGGCAGGGGGCGCTCACTGAGCAGTTCTTC	CASSVWQGALTEQFF
.	few	13	TRBJ2-1	TRBV29-1	TGCAGCGCCAAGGGGGACTCCTACAATGAGCAGTTCTTC	CSAKGDSYNEQFF
.	.	13	TRBJ1-5	TRBV6-5	TGTGCCTGCGACGTAGTTAGCAATCAGCCCCAGCATTTT	CACDVVSNQPQHF
.	.	15	TRBJ2-7	TRBV28	TGTGCCAGCAGGAGGACACAGAGCGGGTCCTACGAGCAGTACTTC	CASRRTQSGSYEQYF
.	.	14	TRBJ1-5	TRBV5-1	TGCGCCAGCAGCTTGGGGCAGGATGGCCAGCCCCAGCATTTT	CASSLGQDGQPQHF
TRBD1	.	18	TRBJ1-2	TRBV6-1	TGTGCCAGCAGTGAAGCGGGGAGGGGGCTCCATGTTCTCTATGGCTACACCTTC	CASSEAGRGLHVLYGYTF
.	.	15	TRBJ2-3	TRBV19	TGTGCCAGTAGTATGGGCGTGGAGGGCACAGATACGCAGTATTTT	CASSMGVEGTDTQYF
.	once	14	TRBJ1-1	TRBV19	TGTGCCAGTAGTATGGAGGGCGCGAGTCGAGTGGCTTTCTTT	CASSMEGASRVAFF
.	.	13	TRBJ1-5	TRBV7-9	TGTGCCAGCAGCTTTGAAGGCAATCAGCCCCAGCATTTT	CASSFEGNQPQHF
.	.	15	TRBJ1-1	TRBV5-1	TGCGCCAGCAGCTCCATAGGAGGGGCGAGTACTGAAGCTTTCTTT	CASSSIGGASTEAFF
.	.	12	TRBJ1-1	TRBV12-3/TRBV12-4	TGTGCCAGCAGTTTTGGCCCCAGGGTCCCTTTCTTT	CASSFGPRVPFF
.	few	13	TRBJ2-2	TRBV12-3/TRBV12-4	TGTGCCAGCAGTCTTGACGGGGCCGGGGAGCTGTTTTTT	CASSLDGAGELFF
TRBD1	.	12	TRBJ1-3	TRBV6-6	TGTGCCATTGGACAGGGGAGAAACACCATATATTTT	CAIGQGRNTIYF
.	.	14	TRBJ2-4	TRBV3-1/TRBV3-2	TGTGCCAGCAGCCAAGACAGGGTCCAAAACATTCAGTACTTC	CASSQDRVQNIQYF
TRBD1	.	14	TRBJ1-5	TRBV5-5	TGTGCCAGCAGCGCGGGACAGGGGATACAGCCCCAGCATTTT	CASSAGQGIQPQHF
.	once	12	TRBJ1-1	TRBV29-1	TGCAGCGTTGCCGAGGCAGGTGGTGAAGCTTTCTTT	CSVAEAGGEAFF
.	few	14	TRBJ2-7	TRBV6-5	TGTGCCAGCAGTTACTCCGCAACAGGGCTAGAGCAGTACTTC	CASSYSATGLEQYF
.	once	11	TRBJ2-5	TRBV20-1	TGCAGTGCTACTCAGATGGAGACCCAGTACTTC	CSATQMETQYF
.	.	12	TRBJ2-7	TRBV21-1	TGTGCCAGCAGCGCAAACCCCTACGAGCAGTACTTC	CASSANPYEQYF
.	.	15	TRBJ1-4	TRBV7-9	TGTGCCAGCAGCTTAGAGCCAGGATCTAATGAAAAACTGTTTTTT	CASSLEPGSNEKLFF
.	.	11	TRBJ2-1	TRBV10-2	TGCGCCAGCGGACTTTACAATGAGCAGTTCTTC	CASGLYNEQFF
.	once	18	TRBJ1-2	TRBV30	TGTGCCTGGATTAAGGGGCTGAGTATTGGAGCTTTAGACTATGGCTACACCTTC	CAWIKGLSIGALDYGYTF
TRBD2	.	17	TRBJ2-2	TRBV7-2	TGTGCCAGCAGCTTAACTAGCGGGAAGATCTTAGGCGGGGAGCTGTTTTTT	CASSLTSGKILGGELFF
TRBD1	.	15	TRBJ1-2	TRBV19	TGTGCCAGTAGATCCGGGACAGATTATAACTATGGCTACACCTTC	CASRSGTDYNYGYTF
TRBD2	.	15	TRBJ2-1	TRBV6-1	TGTGCCAGCAGTGAACTAGCGGGAGTGTCAAATGAGCAGTTCTTC	CASSELAGVSNEQFF
.	.	9	TRBJ2-1	TRBV15	TGTGCCACCAGCATGGACCAGTTCTTC	CATSMDQFF
.	.	19	TRBJ1-5	TRBV20-1	TGCAGTGCTAGTCCCCTCCGAGGGAGGGCGGGGGATAGCAATCAGCCCCAGCATTTT	CSASPLRGRAGDSNQPQHF
.	.	12	TRBJ1-5	TRBV2	TGTGCCAGCACTGGGGAAGATCAGCCCCAGCATTTT	CASTGEDQPQHF
.	once	16	TRBJ2-5	TRBV6-1	TGTGCCAGCAGTGAAATATGGGGGTCGGTACAAGAGACCCAGTACTTC	CASSEIWGSVQETQYF
.	.	13	TRBJ2-7	TRBV6-6	TGTGCCAGCAGTTACCAGGACAACTACGAGCAGTACTTC	CASSYQDNYEQYF
.	.	16	TRBJ1-2	TRBV9	TGTGCCAGCAGCGTAGGGGGAGGGGGGAACTATAATGGCTACACCTTC	CASSVGGGGNYNGYTF
.	.	11	TRBJ2-1	TRBV10-3	TGTGCCATCATGCAAGAGTATGAGCAGTTCTTC	CAIMQEYEQFF